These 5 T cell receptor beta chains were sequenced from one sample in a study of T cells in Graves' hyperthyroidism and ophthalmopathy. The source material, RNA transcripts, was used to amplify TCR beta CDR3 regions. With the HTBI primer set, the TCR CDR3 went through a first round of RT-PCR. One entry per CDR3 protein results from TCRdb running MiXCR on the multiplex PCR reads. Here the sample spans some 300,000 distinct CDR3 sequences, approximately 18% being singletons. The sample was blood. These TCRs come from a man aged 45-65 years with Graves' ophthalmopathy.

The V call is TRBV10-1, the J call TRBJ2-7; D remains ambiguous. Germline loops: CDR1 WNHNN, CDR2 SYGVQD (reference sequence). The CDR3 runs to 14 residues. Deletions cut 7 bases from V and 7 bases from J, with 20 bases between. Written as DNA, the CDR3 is TGCGCCAGCACCATAGAATTACCCCTCCCGGAGCAGTACTTC. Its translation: CASTIELPLPEQYF.

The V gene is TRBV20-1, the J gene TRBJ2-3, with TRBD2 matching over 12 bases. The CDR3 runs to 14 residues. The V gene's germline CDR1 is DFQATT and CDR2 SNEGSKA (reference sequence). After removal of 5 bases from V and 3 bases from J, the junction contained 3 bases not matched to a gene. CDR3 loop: CSAGLAGRTDTQYF. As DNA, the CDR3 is TGCAGTGCTGGACTAGCGGGGCGTACAGATACGCAGTATTTT.

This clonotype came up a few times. Here the CDR3 reads CASSPRQANNSPLHF. The CDR3 DNA is TGTGCCAGCAGTCCTCGACAGGCTAATAATTCACCCCTCCACTTT. The chain combines TRBV2 with TRBJ1-6; possible D gene TRBD1, 6 bases. Germline V gene sequence: CDR1 SNHLY, CDR2 FYNNEI. This CDR3 has 15 amino acids. Trimming cost V 5 bases and J 5 bases, with 13 bases left between them.

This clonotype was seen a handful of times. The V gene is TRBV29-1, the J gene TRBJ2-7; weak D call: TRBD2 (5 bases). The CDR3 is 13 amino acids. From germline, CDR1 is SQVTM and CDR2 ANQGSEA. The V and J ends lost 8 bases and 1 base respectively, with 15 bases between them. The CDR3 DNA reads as TGCAGCTTCGTCGGGGTTGAGTCCTACGAGCAGTACTTC. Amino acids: CSFVGVESYEQYF.

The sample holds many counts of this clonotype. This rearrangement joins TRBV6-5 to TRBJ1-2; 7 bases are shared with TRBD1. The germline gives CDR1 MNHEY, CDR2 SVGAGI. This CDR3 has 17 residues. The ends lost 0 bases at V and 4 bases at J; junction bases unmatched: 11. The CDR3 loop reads CASSYSGTALGGYGYTF. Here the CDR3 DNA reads TGTGCCAGCAGTTACTCGGGGACAGCCTTGGGGGGCTATGGCTACACCTTC.